The sequence of this TCR beta chain was determined in a study of T-cell reconstitution after alpha-beta-depleted transplantation in children. Study results and caveats: The main origin of T-cell counts and diversity one year after transplant was newly produced T cells. Roughly two months post-transplant, alpha-beta T cells reportedly originated from several hundred graft clones that had expanded.

About this clonotype itself: Its antigen is unidentified.

Preparation of the TCRbeta library involved a method that used unique molecular identifiers. MiXCR, applied by TCRdb to the PCR reads, yields one record per CDR3 protein. Among about 200,000 distinct CDR3 sequences listed, approximately 8.4% were seen once. Germline V gene lookup returns CDR1 SGDLS and CDR2 YYNGEE. The CDR3 totals 16 residues. J was trimmed by 5 bases and V by 4 bases; bases with no gene match: 9. This sample comprised PBMCs, mostly from graft donor cells, obtained 360 days after TCRalphabeta/CD19-depleted stem cell transplant. This sequence joins TRBV9 and TRBJ2-2; 9 bases map to TRBD1. This clonotype was sampled from a male patient aged 2-15 years who had a stem cell transplant for acute myeloid leukemia, so the T cells may come from the graft donor. DNA of the CDR3: TGTGCCAGCAGCCAAGGGACAGGGATAATGACCGGGGAGCTGTTTTTT. This gives the protein CASSQGTGIMTGELFF. Based on the CDR3 plus reference TRBV9 and TRBJ2-2, the full variable domain is DSGVTQTPKHLITATGQRVTLRCSPRSGDLSVYWYQQSLDQGLQFLIQYYNGEERAKGNILERFSAQQFPDLHSELNLSSLELGDSALYFCASSQGTGIMTGELFFGEGSRLTVL.